This note documents a single T cell receptor (beta chain) sequence. The target antigen is unknown. The sample belongs to a study of CD8+ T cells in alopecia areata. Points from the study as a whole: With one nonresponder, baseline CD8+ expansion's link to response remains uncertain.

Treatment denoted: oral pan-JAK inhibitor, 5-10 mg twice daily. The germline gives CDR1 MNHNY, CDR2 SVGAGI (reference sequence). With 6 bases clipped from V and 6 bases from J, the junction kept 14 bases outside the gene matches. CDR3 length: 16 residues. Following RNA extraction, reverse transcription yielded cDNA that acted as the sequencing template. The protocol was immunoSEQ multiplex PCR, while the TCRdb copy is restricted to in-frame clones and leaves out a portion. The table has 150,000 to 200,000 clones, around 60% seen once. The sequences come from CD4+ T cells sorted from blood, collected at week 24, from a patient treated with tofacitinib. This chain joins TRBV6-6 and TRBJ1-5; 7 bases line up with TRBD1. The origin of this receptor is a human donor with alopecia areata. CDR3 residues: CASSLRYRGKAQPQHF. For the CDR3, the DNA is TGTGCCAGCAGCTTGCGATACAGGGGTAAGGCTCAGCCCCAGCATTTT.